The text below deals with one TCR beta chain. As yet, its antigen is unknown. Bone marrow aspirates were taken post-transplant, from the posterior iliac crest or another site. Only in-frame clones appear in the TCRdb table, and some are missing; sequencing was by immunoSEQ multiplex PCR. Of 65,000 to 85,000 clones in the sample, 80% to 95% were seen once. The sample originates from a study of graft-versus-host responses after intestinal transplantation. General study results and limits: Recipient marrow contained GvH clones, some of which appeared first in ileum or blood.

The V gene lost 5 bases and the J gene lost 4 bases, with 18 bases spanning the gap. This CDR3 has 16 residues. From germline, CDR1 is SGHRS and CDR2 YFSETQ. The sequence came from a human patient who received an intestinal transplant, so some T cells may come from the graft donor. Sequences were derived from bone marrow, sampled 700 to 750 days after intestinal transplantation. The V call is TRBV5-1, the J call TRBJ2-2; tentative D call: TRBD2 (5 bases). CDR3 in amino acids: CASREEAWTRTGELFF. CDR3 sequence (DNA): TGCGCCAGCAGGGAGGAGGCTTGGACTCGCACCGGGGAGCTGTTTTTT.